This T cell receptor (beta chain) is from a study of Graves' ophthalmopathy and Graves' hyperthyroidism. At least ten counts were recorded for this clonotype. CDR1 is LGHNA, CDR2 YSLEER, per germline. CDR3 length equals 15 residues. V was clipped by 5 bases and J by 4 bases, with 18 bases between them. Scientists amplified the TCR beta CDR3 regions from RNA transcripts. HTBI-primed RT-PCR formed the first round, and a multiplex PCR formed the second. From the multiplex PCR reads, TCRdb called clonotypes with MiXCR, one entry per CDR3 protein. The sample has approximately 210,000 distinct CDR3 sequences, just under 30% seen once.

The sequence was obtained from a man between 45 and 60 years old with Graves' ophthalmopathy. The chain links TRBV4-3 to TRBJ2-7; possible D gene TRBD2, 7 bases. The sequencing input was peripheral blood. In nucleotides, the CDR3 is TGCGCCAGCAGCAAATCGCCGGGGGGCGGGTACGAGCAGTACTTC. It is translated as CASSKSPGGGYEQYF.